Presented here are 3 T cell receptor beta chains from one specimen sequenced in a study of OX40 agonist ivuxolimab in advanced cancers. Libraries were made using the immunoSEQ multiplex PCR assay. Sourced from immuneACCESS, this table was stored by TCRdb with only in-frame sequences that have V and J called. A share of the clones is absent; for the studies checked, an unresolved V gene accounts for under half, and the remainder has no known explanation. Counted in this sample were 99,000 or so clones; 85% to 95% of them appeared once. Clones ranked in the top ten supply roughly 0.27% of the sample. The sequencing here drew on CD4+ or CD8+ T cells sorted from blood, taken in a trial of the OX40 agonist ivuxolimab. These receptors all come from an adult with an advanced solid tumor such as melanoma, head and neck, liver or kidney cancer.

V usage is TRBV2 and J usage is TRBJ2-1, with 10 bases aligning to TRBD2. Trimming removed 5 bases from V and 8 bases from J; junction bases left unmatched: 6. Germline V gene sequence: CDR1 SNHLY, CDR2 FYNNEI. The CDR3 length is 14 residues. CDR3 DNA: TGTGCCAGCAGTAATCTAGCGGGGGAAGATGAGCAGTTCTTC. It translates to CASSNLAGEDEQFF.

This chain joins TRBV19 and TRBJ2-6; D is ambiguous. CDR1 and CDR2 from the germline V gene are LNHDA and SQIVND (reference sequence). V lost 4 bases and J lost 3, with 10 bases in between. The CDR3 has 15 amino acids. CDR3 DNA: TGTGCCAGTAGTAGCCGGGTGGGTGGGGCCAACGTCCTGACTTTC. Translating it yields CASSSRVGGANVLTF. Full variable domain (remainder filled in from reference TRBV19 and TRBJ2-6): DGGITQSPKYLFRKEGQNVTLSCEQNLNHDAMYWYRQDPGQGLRLIYYSQIVNDFQKGDIAEGYSVSREKKESFPLTVTSAQKNPTAFYLCASSSRVGGANVLTFGAGSRLTVL.

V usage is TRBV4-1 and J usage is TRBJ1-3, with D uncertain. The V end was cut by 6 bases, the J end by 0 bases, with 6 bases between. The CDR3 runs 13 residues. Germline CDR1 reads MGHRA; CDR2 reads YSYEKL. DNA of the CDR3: TGCGCCAGCAGGCCCCACTCTGGAAACACCATATATTTT. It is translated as CASRPHSGNTIYF.